These T cell receptor beta chains were read from a single sample in a study of CD8 T cells in ankylosing spondylitis. TCRdb re-derived calls from the 5' RACE reads in MiXCR, one entry per CDR3 protein. The data hold fewer than 650,000 distinct CDR3 sequences, with about 13% observed a single time. The specimen was blood, either unsorted or a sorted T cell fraction (not recorded which). All receptors come from a male donor with ankylosing spondylitis. Both conserved end residues are part of each CDR3. The order of the fields is V gene, J gene, D gene, clone size, CDR3 DNA, CDR3 protein. D genes are given only for firm matches. The size of a clone is reported for some rows only, either as once, few or many, or as a class for expanded clones.

TRBV29-1	TRBJ2-5	NA	NA	TGCAGTTCTGCTTGGGGTAGCGAGACCCAGTACTTC	CSSAWGSETQYF
TRBV7-8	TRBJ2-1	TRBD2	NA	TGTGCCAGCAGCTCGGGACTAGCGGGGATAAATGAGCAGTTCTTC	CASSSGLAGINEQFF
TRBV12-3/TRBV12-4	TRBJ2-3	NA	many	TGTGCCAGCAGTTTTTTAGATACGCAGTATTTT	CASSFLDTQYF
TRBV18	TRBJ2-5	TRBD1	NA	TGTGCCAGCTCAGGCGGGACAGGGGGCGAAGAGACCCAGTACTTC	CASSGGTGGEETQYF
TRBV4-1	TRBJ2-1	TRBD2	many	TGCGCCAGCAGCCAAGAGGGTAGCGGGAGGAACAATGAGCAGTTCTTC	CASSQEGSGRNNEQFF
TRBV20-1	TRBJ1-1	TRBD1	many	TGCAGTGCTTTCTCCGGGACAGGGGTAACTGAAGCTTTCTTT	CSAFSGTGVTEAFF
TRBV4-2	TRBJ2-4	NA	few	TGTGCCAGCAGCCTGAAGGAGAGGTCCCGTTCGAACATTCAGTACTTC	CASSLKERSRSNIQYF
TRBV3-1	TRBJ2-7	TRBD2	NA	TGTGCCAGCAGCCGGAGCGGGAGAGGGTCCTACGAGCAGTACTTC	CASSRSGRGSYEQYF
TRBV19	TRBJ2-3	TRBD2	few	TGTGCCACCAAGCGGGAGAACACAGATACGCAGTATTTT	CATKRENTDTQYF
TRBV5-6	TRBJ2-5	TRBD2	NA	TGTGCCAGCAGCTTGGATGGGACTAGCGGAATTCAAGAGACCCAGTACTTC	CASSLDGTSGIQETQYF
TRBV10-1	TRBJ2-1	TRBD1	few	TGCGCCAGCAGTGAGAGTGTTGGGACAGGGCCCTACAATGAGCAGTTCTTC	CASSESVGTGPYNEQFF
TRBV5-1	TRBJ2-3	NA	many	TGCGCCAGCAGCTTGGGAGTAGAGGATACGCAGTATTTT	CASSLGVEDTQYF
TRBV20-1	TRBJ1-5	NA	NA	TGCAGTGCTCCCCAAGGGGGGGGAAGCAATCAGCCCCAGCATTTT	CSAPQGGGSNQPQHF
TRBV20-1	TRBJ2-3	TRBD1	few	TGCAGTGCTGACAGGGGATCCAGCACAGATACGCAGTATTTT	CSADRGSSTDTQYF
TRBV29-1	TRBJ1-1	NA	NA	TGCAGCGTTGGGGGACACTACACTGAAGCTTTCTTT	CSVGGHYTEAFF
TRBV28	TRBJ1-1	TRBD1	NA	TGTGCCAGCAGGGAGGACAGGAGGGGAAGGAACACTGAAGCTTTCTTT	CASREDRRGRNTEAFF
TRBV5-1	TRBJ2-5	TRBD2	few	TGCGCCAGCAGCTTGGCGATTGCGGGAGGGCCTGCTGAGACCCAGTACTTC	CASSLAIAGGPAETQYF
TRBV7-7	TRBJ2-1	TRBD2	few	TGTGCCAGCAGCTTTCAGCGGGAGGGGTTCAATGAGCAGTTCTTC	CASSFQREGFNEQFF
TRBV6-1	TRBJ1-3	NA	NA	TGTGCCAGCCGAGGTGGTAACTCTGGAAACACCATATATTTT	CASRGGNSGNTIYF
TRBV20-1	TRBJ2-3	TRBD2	NA	TGCAGGATAGGGACTAGCGGGAGAAGCACAGATACGCAGTATTTT	CRIGTSGRSTDTQYF
TRBV2	TRBJ2-2	NA	NA	TGTGCCAGCATCTACCCCACTGCCACTAACACCGGGGAGCTGTTTTTT	CASIYPTATNTGELFF
TRBV5-1	TRBJ2-7	NA	few	TGCGCCAGCAGCTTGGTTGGGGTAACAGTCCACGAGCAGTACTTC	CASSLVGVTVHEQYF
TRBV29-1	TRBJ2-5	TRBD2	NA	TGCAGCGCAGGGTTGGGAGCGGGAGGTGAGACCCAGTACTTC	CSAGLGAGGETQYF
TRBV14	TRBJ1-1	NA	few	TGTGCCAGCAGCCAAGCTATTTTCGACGGCACTGAAGCTTTCTTT	CASSQAIFDGTEAFF
TRBV27	TRBJ2-1	TRBD2	many	TGTGCCAGCACCGGGACTAGCGAGTACAATGAGCAGTTCTTC	CASTGTSEYNEQFF
TRBV12-3/TRBV12-4	TRBJ2-2	TRBD1	few	TGTGCCAGCACCAAACAGGGGCACACCGGGGAGCTGTTTTTT	CASTKQGHTGELFF
TRBV7-9	TRBJ1-4	NA	NA	TGTGCCAGCAGCGCCAGGGGAGGAGATGAAAAACTGTTTTTT	CASSARGGDEKLFF
TRBV7-2	TRBJ2-1	TRBD2	many	TGTGCCAGCAGCCGCCTAGCGGGAGGGAATAATGAGCAGTTCTTC	CASSRLAGGNNEQFF
TRBV7-8	TRBJ2-7	TRBD2	NA	TGTGCCAGCAGCTCAAGCGGGGACTCCTACGAGCAGTACTTC	CASSSSGDSYEQYF
TRBV29-1	TRBJ2-1	TRBD2	NA	TGCAGCGTTGAAAGCGGGAGCGGAGGATACAATGAGCAGTTCTTC	CSVESGSGGYNEQFF
TRBV27	TRBJ1-4	TRBD1	few	TGTGCCAGCAGTTCGGACAGGAAAATTGGAGAAAAACTGTTTTTT	CASSSDRKIGEKLFF
TRBV3-1	TRBJ2-1	TRBD2	NA	TGTGCCAGCAGCCAAGAGCTTAGCGGGAGGTCCGCCTCCGATGAGCAGTTCTTC	CASSQELSGRSASDEQFF
TRBV7-2	TRBJ2-1	TRBD1	NA	TGTGCCGTACAAGGGACAGGGCGGAATGAGCAGTTCTTC	CAVQGTGRNEQFF
TRBV29-1	TRBJ2-1	TRBD2	many	TGCAGCGTTGAAGACCAACTAGCGGGAGCAAACAATGAGCAGTTCTTC	CSVEDQLAGANNEQFF
TRBV7-9	TRBJ1-3	NA	NA	TGTGCCAGCAGCTTAAGACCTGTGGACACCATATATTTT	CASSLRPVDTIYF
TRBV10-3	TRBJ2-1	TRBD1	few	TGTGCCATCAGACCCGGGACAGGGGATTACAATGAGCAGTTCTTC	CAIRPGTGDYNEQFF
TRBV15	TRBJ1-1	NA	NA	TGTGCCACCAGCAGAGATCTCGGTCTTGGCAGCAAAACTGAAGCTTTCTTT	CATSRDLGLGSKTEAFF
TRBV29-1	TRBJ2-7	NA	few	TGCAGCTTTTTGCGGACAGCGTCCTACGAGCAGTACTTC	CSFLRTASYEQYF
TRBV30	TRBJ1-1	NA	NA	TGTGCCCGGGGGCGGGACCCCGCCTGGGGCACTGAAGCTTTCTTT	CARGRDPAWGTEAFF
TRBV12-3/TRBV12-4	TRBJ2-6	NA	few	TGTGCCAGCAGTTTAGCACACCGATACTTAGAGTCTGGGGCCAACGTCCTGACTTTC	CASSLAHRYLESGANVLTF
TRBV16	TRBJ1-5	NA	NA	TGTGCCAGCAGCCCCGCCGCGGGAAATAGCAATCAGCCCCAGCATTTT	CASSPAAGNSNQPQHF
TRBV4-1	TRBJ2-5	NA	many	TGCGCCAGCAGCCAAGACGCTAGAAAAGAGACCCAGTACTTC	CASSQDARKETQYF
TRBV6-2/TRBV6-3	TRBJ2-3	TRBD2	many	TGTGCCAGCAGTTACTCCGCGGGAGAGTTTGATACGCAGTATTTT	CASSYSAGEFDTQYF
TRBV12-3/TRBV12-4	TRBJ2-2	NA	many	TGTGCCAGCAGTTCCTATGACAGTTACACCGGGGAGCTGTTTTTT	CASSSYDSYTGELFF